One and the same sample provided the 18 T cell receptor beta chains below, sequenced in a study of blood T cell repertoires in COVID-19. Here immunoSEQ multiplex PCR was the method, and the copy in TCRdb shows in-frame clones only, minus some. The table has some 100,000 clones, 88% seen once. The specimen was peripheral blood. Receptors were obtained from an older woman with acute or convalescent COVID-19.

CDR3: CASSLDLGQGLGSPLHF. In nucleotides, the CDR3 is TGTGCCAGCAGCTTAGACTTGGGACAGGGTCTGGGTTCACCCCTCCACTTT. This chain joins TRBV7-9 and TRBJ1-6; 9 positions agree with TRBD1. After removal of 1 base from V and 9 bases from J, the junction contained 10 bases not matched to a gene. This CDR3 comprises 17 residues. The V gene's germline CDR1 is SEHNR and CDR2 FQNEAQ (reference sequence).

The V and J genes are TRBV19 and TRBJ1-5; D gene uncertain. The CDR3 is made up of 15 amino acids. CDR1 and CDR2 (germline): LNHDA, SQIVND (reference sequence). Trimming took 5 bases from V and 5 from J, leaving 16 bases between them. The CDR3 bases are TGTGCCAGTAGTCTCACACCCAGGCTTCATCAGCCCCAGCATTTT. Translated, it gives CASSLTPRLHQPQHF.

The chain carries TRBV30 and TRBJ1-3; no definite D call. This CDR3 has 15 residues. Germline assignment: CDR1 GTSNPN and CDR2 SVGIG (reference sequence). V was cut by 3 bases and J by 3 bases, with 15 bases left in between. CDR3 sequence reads: CAWSTLRDFGNTIYF. The CDR3 DNA is TGTGCCTGGAGCACCCTGAGGGATTTTGGAAACACCATATATTTT.

The V and J genes are TRBV6-5 and TRBJ1-5; 7 bases match TRBD1. Germline V lookup: CDR1 MNHEY, CDR2 SVGAGI. V trimming: 5 bases; J trimming: 4 bases; junction bases outside the gene matches: 8. This CDR3 is built from 15 residues. The CDR3 coding sequence is TGTGCCAGCAGTCCCCGGGGACAGCAGAATCAGCCCCAGCATTTT. Encoded protein: CASSPRGQQNQPQHF.

This rearrangement joins TRBV6-5 to TRBJ2-1, with a tentative D call TRBD2 (5 bases). Germline CDR1 MNHEY, CDR2 SVGAGI. V lost 6 bases to trimming and J lost 4 bases, with 10 bases between them. The CDR3 extends over 13 amino acids. The CDR3 DNA reads TGTGCCAGCAGAAAGGTAGCGTACAATGAGCAGTTCTTC. Amino acids: CASRKVAYNEQFF.

This sequence joins TRBV19 and TRBJ1-4; D uncertain. The V gene lost 2 bases and the J gene lost 5 bases, with 12 bases spanning the gap. This CDR3 spans 15 amino acids. The germline V gene has CDR1 LNHDA and CDR2 SQIVND (reference sequence). CDR3 sequence reads: CASSIRGTNNEKLFF. The CDR3 DNA sequence: TGTGCCAGTAGTATACGCGGCACGAACAATGAAAAACTGTTTTTT.

The chain joins TRBV9 to TRBJ1-5, with 8 nucleotides matching TRBD1. CDR3 size: 14 residues. Germline values: CDR1 SGDLS, CDR2 YYNGEE. The trim removed 7 bases at V and 5 bases at J, leaving 8 bases unmatched. In nucleotides, the CDR3 is TGTGCCAGCGGAGGGGGACAGGCCGATCAGCCCCAGCATTTT. Translation: CASGGGQADQPQHF.

V gene TRBV7-2 combines with J gene TRBJ2-7; possibly TRBD1 for D (6 bases). This CDR3 has 16 residues. The germline V gene has CDR1 SGHTA and CDR2 FQGNSA. Trimming took 5 bases from V and 4 from J, leaving 21 bases between them. CDR3 protein: CASSTSPQGWKYEQYF. CDR3 coding DNA: TGTGCCAGCAGCACCTCGCCACAGGGTTGGAAATACGAGCAGTACTTC. The variable domain in full, completed from reference TRBV7-2 and TRBJ2-7, reads GAGVSQSPSNKVTEKGKDVELRCDPISGHTALYWYRQSLGQGLEFLIYFQGNSAPDKSGLPSDRFSAERTGGSVSTLTIQRTQQEDSAVYLCASSTSPQGWKYEQYFGPGTRLTVT.

The J gene is TRBJ1-4, the V gene TRBV28; D unresolved. Trimming removed 6 bases from V and 8 bases from J, with 13 bases in between. The CDR3 is made up of 13 amino acids. Germline CDR1 and CDR2: MDHEN and SYDVKM. In DNA, the CDR3 is TGTGCCAGCAGAAGTGGAACGGGGGAAAAACTGTTTTTT. Translation: CASRSGTGEKLFF.

V and J are TRBV5-1 and TRBJ2-5; D is ambiguous. The CDR3 spans 16 residues. Between the trimmed V and J ends, which lost 0 bases and 1 base, there was a span of 13 bases. The V gene's germline CDR1 is SGHRS and CDR2 YFSETQ. CDR3 nucleotide sequence: TGCGCCAGCAGCTTGGCCCTAAGTTTCGTCCAAGAGACCCAGTACTTC. Translated: CASSLALSFVQETQYF.

The chain links TRBV7-9 to TRBJ1-5; unclear D gene. Trimming left V 2 bases short and J 1 base short, with 6 bases between. CDR1 and CDR2 (germline): SEHNR, FQNEAQ (reference sequence). The CDR3 is 14 amino acids. CDR3 bases: TGTGCCAGCAGCTTAAGCATAAGCAATCAGCCCCAGCATTTT. Residues: CASSLSISNQPQHF.

Here the CDR3 reads CASSLDLYEQYF. The CDR3 nucleotides read TGTGCCAGCAGCTTAGATCTCTACGAGCAGTACTTC. This sequence joins TRBV7-2 and TRBJ2-7; D gene ambiguous. CDR3 length equals 12 residues. Germline lookup yields CDR1 SGHTA and CDR2 FQGNSA. Trimming took 1 base from V and 3 from J, leaving 4 bases between them.

This chain connects TRBV29-1 to TRBJ1-4, with 9 bases fitting TRBD1. Germline V gene data show CDR1 as SQVTM and CDR2 as ANQGSEA. This CDR3 is built from 13 residues. V shed 6 bases, J shed 8 bases, and the junction held 7 bases outside the gene matches. The CDR3 DNA reads TGCAGCGTACTCGGGACAGGGAGGGAAAAACTGTTTTTT. Translating gives CSVLGTGREKLFF.

The chain combines TRBV6-5 with TRBJ1-1, with D possibly matching TRBD1 (6 bases). CDR1 is MNHEY and CDR2 is SVGAGI in the germline V gene. The ends were cut back, 4 bases at V and 1 base at J, with 7 bases in the middle. The CDR3 has 13 amino acids. CDR3 sequence reads: CASSSTGNTEAFF. Here the CDR3 DNA reads TGTGCCAGCAGTTCGACAGGGAACACTGAAGCTTTCTTT.

The gene calls are TRBV27 and TRBJ2-1; TRBD1 is a possible D gene (5 bases). This CDR3 is built from 15 residues. V lost 0 bases and J lost 9, with 15 bases in between. Per germline, CDR1 MNHEY and CDR2 SMNVEV (reference sequence). CDR3 sequence reads: CASSLSAGWNSEQFF. The DNA for the CDR3 is TGTGCCAGCAGTTTATCGGCAGGGTGGAATAGTGAGCAGTTCTTC.

The chain employs TRBV30 and TRBJ1-2, with no clear D. Germline V gene data show CDR1 as GTSNPN and CDR2 as SVGIG (reference sequence). The CDR3 extends over 14 amino acids. Trimming pared 6 bases from V and 2 bases from J, leaving 16 bases between. The CDR3 reads CACPPSAGNYGYTF. As DNA, the CDR3 is TGTGCCTGCCCACCCTCGGCGGGGAACTATGGCTACACCTTC.

CDR3 coding DNA: TGTGCCACCAGCAGACCCGGGACTAGCGGTTACAATGAGCAGTTCTTC. Its protein is CATSRPGTSGYNEQFF. The chain recombines TRBV15 with TRBJ2-1, with 11 positions matching TRBD2. This CDR3 is built from 16 residues. After removal of 2 bases from V and 4 bases from J, the junction contained 4 bases not matched to a gene. Germline V lookup: CDR1 LNHNV, CDR2 YYDKDF (reference sequence).

The CDR3, as DNA: TGCAGTCCCAGAGGGGGGCTTGAGCAGTACTTC. Its protein is CSPRGGLEQYF. The chain has TRBV20-1 and TRBJ2-7; D possibly matches TRBD1 or TRBD2 (6 bases each). V lost 8 bases to trimming and J lost 7 bases, with 15 bases between them. This CDR3 comprises 11 residues. CDR1 DFQATT and CDR2 SNEGSKA come from the germline V gene (reference sequence).